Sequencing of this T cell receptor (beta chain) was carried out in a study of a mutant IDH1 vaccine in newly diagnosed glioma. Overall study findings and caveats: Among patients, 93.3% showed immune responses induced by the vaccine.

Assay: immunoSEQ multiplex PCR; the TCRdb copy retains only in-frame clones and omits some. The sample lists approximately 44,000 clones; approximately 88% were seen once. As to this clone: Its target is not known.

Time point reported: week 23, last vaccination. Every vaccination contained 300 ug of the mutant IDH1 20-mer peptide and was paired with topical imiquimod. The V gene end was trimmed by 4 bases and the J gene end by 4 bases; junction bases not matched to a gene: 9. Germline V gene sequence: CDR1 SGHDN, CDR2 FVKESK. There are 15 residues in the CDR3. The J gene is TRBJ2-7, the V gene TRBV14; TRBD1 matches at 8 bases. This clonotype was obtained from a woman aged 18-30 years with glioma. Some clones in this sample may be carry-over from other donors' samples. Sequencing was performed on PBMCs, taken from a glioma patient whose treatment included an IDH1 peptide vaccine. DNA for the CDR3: TGTGCCAGCAGCCGTGCCCGGGACAGGAGATACGAGCAGTACTTC. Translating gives CASSRARDRRYEQYF. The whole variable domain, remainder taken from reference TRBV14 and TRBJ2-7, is EAGVTQFPSHSVIEKGQTVTLRCDPISGHDNLYWYRRVMGKEIKFLLHFVKESKQDESGMPNNRFLAERTGGTYSTLKVQPAELEDSGVYFCASSRARDRRYEQYFGPGTRLTVT.